This T cell receptor (beta chain) is from a study of CD4 T cells in relation to SARS-CoV-2 and coronaviruses. Clones were read by immunoSEQ multiplex PCR, and TCRdb kept only the in-frame ones, dropping some. The sample shows about 59,000 clones, roughly 88% of them seen only once. Of note for this clone: Other DNA sequences in this sample translate to the same CDR3.

Before the COVID-19 pandemic, during about 2011-2019, CD4+ T cells were taken from unexposed donors. This TCR came from a human donor in good health. Input material: memory CD4+ T cells from PBMCs.

The CDR3 DNA reads as TGTGCCAGCTCACCACCCGCAGGGCCTGGCTACACCTTC. The encoded protein is CASSPPAGPGYTF. The chain couples TRBV18 to TRBJ1-2; maybe TRBD1 (5 bases). Germline assignment: CDR1 KGHSH and CDR2 LQKENI. V was shortened by 0 bases and J by 7 bases, with 9 bases between the two germline ends. This CDR3 contains 13 residues.